This T cell receptor (beta chain) appears in the sequencing data of a study of T cells in Graves' hyperthyroidism and ophthalmopathy. This clonotype was detected many times. The TCR beta CDR3 regions underwent amplification using RNA transcripts as the source. The TCR CDR3 was amplified in a first-round RT-PCR using the HTBI primer set. TCRdb processed the multiplex PCR reads anew with MiXCR; each CDR3 protein has one entry. The sample records around 240,000 distinct CDR3 sequences, about a sixth being singletons. With V trimmed by 0 bases and J by 4 bases, 11 bases remained unmatched. Germline V gene sequence: CDR1 SGHDN, CDR2 FVKESK. The CDR3 consists of 17 residues. Fresh peripheral blood, 9.5 to 10 ml of it, supplied the PBMCs.

The sequence was collected from a woman under 30 with Graves' ophthalmopathy. The chain couples TRBV14 to TRBJ2-5; 7 bases agree with TRBD1. Sequencing was performed on blood. The CDR3 nucleotides are TGTGCCAGCAGCCAAGAGGACAGGCCCCAGGTCGGAGAGACCCAGTACTTC. This encodes CASSQEDRPQVGETQYF.